This T cell receptor (beta chain) was captured by sequencing in a study of cytomegalovirus exposure and HLA in healthy donors (dated by TCRdb to 2017 to 2019). Background for the entire study: According to an earlier analysis of 587 of the donors, some 180 million T cells yielded 95 million to 140 million unique TCR beta sequences and less than 300 Gb of sequence data. Approximately 310 gigabases of sequencing data and 80 million or so unique TCR sequences were included in an early release covering several hundred HLA-typed donors. Among the roughly 400 genotyped donors, approximately 82% belonged to the genetic ancestry cluster associated with self-reported Caucasian donors. The study aimed to test whether signatures of past pathogen exposure could be identified by cataloging public T cell receptors. The study profiled the T cell repertoires of approximately 700 subjects by immunosequencing and related them to cytomegalovirus serostatus. A separate validation cohort of approximately 120 different subjects was used in addition to the approximately 670-subject first cohort. To predict cytomegalovirus infection status, the study combined high-throughput TCR immunosequencing, statistical association of individual TCRs with disease status, and machine learning. In a later analysis, previously published TCR beta repertoires from 550 to 750 donors were re-analyzed and high-resolution HLA genotyping was added so that TCR occurrence patterns could be studied. Rather than using new phenotypic data, the later analysis identified candidate immune exposures from TCR beta sequences and from how often those sequences occurred across donors. To decide whether each TCR beta V gene segment behaved as functional or pseudogenic, an earlier analysis of approximately 620 of the donors relied on high-throughput TCR beta sequencing. Donor age, sex, ethnicity and CMV serostatus were compiled alongside the repertoire data. A later genetic analysis took genome-wide SNP genotypes for about 55% of the roughly 670 donors and used that subset as a discovery cohort. All discovery cohort repertoires had been generated on a single sequencing platform. HLA typing covered class I and class II loci at four-digit resolution. Typing coverage varied by locus: 629-630 donors for A, B, C, DRB1 and DQB1; approximately 500 for DQA1; approximately 570 for DPA1; around 450 for DPB1. About 5 DR-DQ haplotypes were handled as single units for association and clustering, since linkage in the cohort was strong. Across around 400 genotyped donors of the cohort, an average of 235,054 unique TCR beta nucleotide sequences per donor were sequenced, and around 19% of those sequences were non-productive. Overall study results and their limits: Specific HLA alleles were associated with over 15,000 TCR beta sequences at a false discovery rate of 0.05 in a later analysis. In a later analysis, HLA-associated TCR beta chains were found to be more clonally expanded and to have lower generation probabilities than equally common non-associated chains. Across donors, most TCR sequences were observed very rarely, whereas some public TCRs were present in many individuals. A later analysis found that most CMV-associated TCR beta chains appeared HLA-restricted, with HLA associations seemingly driven largely by CMV exposure. A later analysis found that TCR association rates varied across HLA loci, with DRB1 alleles showing the most associated TCRs and HLA-C alleles the fewest. The classifier was reported to diagnose cytomegalovirus status with high specificity and sensitivity in both the original cohort and the validation cohort. In vitro tests confirmed that three of the cytomegalovirus-associated TCR beta chains recognize cytomegalovirus antigens. In an earlier analysis of about 540 of the donors, most TCR beta V segments were observed in productive rearrangements about 87% or about 30% of the time, broadly matching IMGT annotations. Only TCR beta chains were sequenced in this cohort, and the absence of alpha or paired-chain data limited detectable features. Because HLA typing was unavailable for some donors at each locus, only the typed subset was used in association tests. The authors suggested that the approach could potentially be generalized to other disease states and immunological phenotypes. Some 15 rarely observed V segments, including chromosome 9 orphons, were excluded from the earlier analysis of approximately 600 of the donors because counts were too low. Presence/absence analyses assumed roughly uniform sequencing depth across donors, an assumption that may not hold. Assigning TCR associations to individual alleles was difficult when HLA alleles, especially DR and DQ, strongly co-occurred. Because the 87-base-pair reads could not distinguish some IMGT-functional V segments, including TRBV6-2 and TRBV6-3, those segments were excluded. Correlated functional status among segregating V segments might reflect linkage disequilibrium, but an unknown experimental factor could not be ruled out. A later analysis reported that several top co-occurrence clusters appeared linked to parvovirus B19, influenza, CMV and Epstein-Barr virus. The only immune exposure information available for the cohort was CMV serostatus. A further reported finding was that TCR beta sequences accurately predicted the HLA-A and HLA-B alleles for most subjects in the first cohort. A total of roughly 160 TCR beta chains were listed by the study as associated with cytomegalovirus. According to a later genetic analysis, donors in an Asian-associated ancestry cluster had fewer N-insertions in productive TCRs than the approximately 700-donor mean. A later genetic analysis associated a missense DCLRE1C variant with V-gene and J-gene trimming of TCR beta chains, and an independent cohort replicated the association. A group of highly shared sequence variants was considered likely to be a technical artifact of the sequencing pipeline.

The library came from the immunoSEQ multiplex PCR assay. For the multiplex PCR, a mixture combining 60 forward primers for TCR Vbeta segments and 13 reverse primers for TCR Jbeta segments was used. The CDR3 region of rearranged TCR beta genes was amplified from genomic DNA with a multiplex PCR assay. The amplified TCR beta libraries were sequenced on the Illumina HiSeq System as 87-base-pair reads. The source study handled its data this way. A later analysis counted tens of millions of unique TCR beta chains across the 640 or so repertoires, and 9.5 million to 11 million of these chains were shared by at least two donors. To remove PCR and sequencing errors, raw reads were error-corrected and collapsed into unique sequences using a nearest-neighbor algorithm that merged closely related sequences. To assign V, D and J gene segments, CDR3 sequences were aligned to IMGT reference sequences. Each retained sequence needed at least a six-nucleotide match to both a V gene segment and a J gene segment. A rearrangement was called productive if the CDR3 had no stop codons and remained in frame with V and J, and every other rearrangement was called non-productive. Following IMGT convention, CDR3 was defined as the stretch from the second conserved V-encoded cysteine to the conserved J-encoded phenylalanine. The earlier analysis of about 590 of the donors excluded sequences that lacked an unambiguous match to a single V gene segment. In an earlier analysis of some 590 of the donors, a V segment was called functional when productive rearrangements were above 56.7%, and segregating when the standard deviation between donors exceeded 5%. A statistical classification framework was built to diagnose cytomegalovirus status from the catalog of TCR beta chain sequences. A later analysis assigned V and J genes by comparing TCR nucleotide sequences with IMGT/GENE-DB human TR gene sequences. A later analysis assigned CDR3 sequences and most-parsimonious VDJ recombination scenarios with the TCRdist pipeline. In a later analysis, each TCR beta chain was defined by its CDR3 amino acid sequence together with its V-gene family, and reads without a unique V-gene family were excluded. To address suspected cross-contamination and a sequencing artifact, a later analysis removed approximately 590 highly shared, low-generation-probability nucleotide sequences. For each public chain, a later analysis derived a clonal expansion index from normalized ranks of inferred template counts within each repertoire. Generation probabilities in a later analysis came from a VDJ recombination model fitted to out-of-frame rearrangements, and those results were checked against IGoR. Hypergeometric tests were used in a later analysis to score TCR-TCR, TCR-HLA and TCR-CMV co-occurrence, with a repertoire-size bias correction applied to the TCR pairs. To estimate false discovery rates, a later analysis permuted the HLA or CMV assignments 20 times. In a later analysis, co-occurring TCRs were grouped using DBSCAN, and TCRdist sequence similarity was added for clustering within HLA-allele-positive subsets. Repertoires with fewer than 30,000 or more than 120,000 public chains were left out of co-occurrence clustering, as were five repertoires with anomalous nucleotide sharing. TCRdb retrieved this table from immuneACCESS and kept in-frame rearrangements only. Not all clones are present; in checked studies, unresolved V genes account for under half, and no reason is known for the remainder. V, J and clone size derive from that table, while D and trimming were established from the DNA sequence. The sample table holds under 150,000 clones, of which 70% to 80% were seen once. The ten largest clones represent about 5% of the sample.

The cohort consisted of 600 to 750 healthy bone marrow donors. Cohort members were all nominally healthy when sampled, although unrecorded immune exposures were likely present. The donor tested CMV seropositive and was one of the 289 seropositive cohort members. A peripheral blood sample was collected from each donor, and TCR beta sequencing was performed on peripheral blood mononuclear cells. The Qiagen DNeasy Blood Extraction Kit was used to extract genomic DNA from the blood cell samples. The CDR3 spans 15 residues, from the cysteine through the phenylalanine. The kept DNA is CDR3 alone, 45 bases in frame from the first base. Based on the germline V gene (reference sequence), the CDR1 and CDR2 sequences are SGHNT and YYREEE. At the junction V is shortened by 0 bases and J by 8 bases, with 17 bases in between. Concerning this clone itself: Its binding antigen is unknown. No quality values exist for individual bases; no much larger clone is one base distant.

The clonotype comes from a woman aged 30 to 39 in good health and CMV-seropositive. The source material was PBMCs. The chain joins TRBV5-4 to TRBJ1-2; tentative D gene TRBD1, with 6 bases matching. The DNA sequence follows: TGTGCCAGCAGCTTGGTTCTGGGCTCAGGGGACGGCTACACCTTC. It is translated as CASSLVLGSGDGYTF.